This paragraph covers one T cell receptor (beta chain) sequence. The antigen is undetermined. These data belong to a study of T cell responses to AZD1222 COVID-19 vaccine. Germline-derived CDR1 and CDR2 are SNHLY and FYNNEI. The length of the CDR3 is 13 residues. Trimming took 4 bases from V and 3 from J, leaving 9 bases between them. Repertoires were generated with immunoSEQ multiplex PCR, while TCRdb's copy carries only in-frame clones and drops some. The table lists 140,000 to 150,000 clones, 85% to 95% of them singletons. General observations from the study: Across the whole spike, CD4 TCRs peaked at regions 160-218 and 743-854. Baseline testing showed seropositivity in only six AZD1222 recipients. Clonal diversity may have been underestimated, and the donors were mostly white British, with more females than males. Targeting of unmutated variant regions was reportedly seen in nearly half of spike-specific TCRs.

The origin of this receptor is an adult in good health. The chain joins TRBV2 to TRBJ1-1; D not certain. The sequencing here drew on peripheral blood, taken on day 0 of AZD1222 vaccination. Written as DNA, the CDR3 is TGTGCCAGCAGTGGGCAGACATACACTGAAGCTTTCTTT. Amino acid sequence: CASSGQTYTEAFF.